Listed below are T cell receptor beta chains from one sample, sequenced in a study of T cell responses to AZD1222 COVID-19 vaccine. Some clones are missing from TCRdb's copy, which holds only in-frame ones; the method was immunoSEQ multiplex PCR. The table includes about 99,000 clones, approximately 91% detected once. Sequencing used peripheral blood, obtained 28 days after the second AZD1222 dose. All receptors derive from an adult who received the AZD1222 COVID-19 vaccine. CDR3s include the opening cysteine and the closing phenylalanine or tryptophan. The D gene is left open where the match is weak. Clone size is shown for a subset of rows, as once, few, many or a class of expanded clone.

clone_size d_call j_call v_call cdr3_aa cdr3_nt
NA TRBD1 TRBJ1-4 TRBV6-6 CASSFPGQGSEKLFF TGTGCCAGCAGTTTTCCGGGACAGGGTAGCGAAAAACTGTTTTTT
NA NA TRBJ1-4 TRBV13 CASSSSDRQKLFF TGTGCCAGCAGCTCCTCAGACAGGCAGAAACTGTTTTTT
NA NA TRBJ1-2 TRBV21-1 CASSKGRRPSGYTF TGTGCCAGCAGCAAAGGGCGGAGACCCTCTGGCTACACCTTC
NA TRBD1 TRBJ2-5 TRBV5-6 CASSLDRGETQYF TGTGCCAGCAGCTTGGACAGGGGGGAGACCCAGTACTTC
NA NA TRBJ2-1 TRBV6-2/TRBV6-3 CASSYSTGEQFF TGTGCCAGCAGTTACTCCACAGGGGAGCAGTTCTTC
NA NA TRBJ2-7 TRBV7-9 CASSLGGGEQYF TGTGCCAGCAGCTTAGGAGGGGGCGAGCAGTACTTC
once NA TRBJ2-2 TRBV5-5 CASTWQPNTGELFF TGTGCCAGCACCTGGCAGCCGAACACCGGGGAGCTGTTTTTT
NA NA TRBJ2-3 TRBV6-5 CASSYSRGVDTQYF TGTGCCAGCAGTTACTCCAGGGGGGTAGATACGCAGTATTTT
NA NA TRBJ1-2 TRBV6-1 CASSEGADYGYTF TGTGCCAGCAGTGAAGGGGCGGACTATGGCTACACCTTC
once TRBD1 TRBJ1-2 TRBV5-4 CASSAGTESNYGYTF TGTGCCAGCAGCGCAGGGACAGAGTCAAACTATGGCTACACCTTC
NA TRBD2 TRBJ2-7 TRBV7-9 CASSSLYGTSAYEQYF TGTGCCAGCAGCAGCTTATACGGGACTAGCGCCTACGAGCAGTACTTC
NA TRBD1 TRBJ2-7 TRBV19 CATSVQGSYVEQYF TGTGCCACCTCGGTACAGGGGTCCTACGTGGAGCAGTACTTC
NA TRBD2 TRBJ2-3 TRBV5-5 CASSFTSVVTDTQYF TGTGCCAGCAGCTTTACTAGCGTTGTCACAGATACGCAGTATTTT
NA TRBD2 TRBJ2-7 TRBV19 CASSIGPAGAYEQYF TGTGCCAGTAGTATAGGGCCAGCGGGAGCCTACGAGCAGTACTTC
NA TRBD1 TRBJ1-2 TRBV28 CASRGQGYGYTF TGTGCCAGCAGAGGACAGGGCTATGGCTACACCTTC
NA NA TRBJ2-7 TRBV28 CASIPGTQTYEQYF TGTGCCAGCATCCCGGGGACACAGACCTACGAGCAGTACTTC
NA NA TRBJ2-7 TRBV19 CASSIARDPVSYEQYF TGTGCCAGTAGTATAGCGAGGGATCCCGTATCCTACGAGCAGTACTTC